The clone carrying this T cell receptor (beta chain) was seen a single time. Time point in this sample: cycle 4 day 1 (C4D1), after more than 5 weeks of nivolumab. With no exception, relapse followed autologous stem cell transplantation in all patients, and brentuximab vedotin exposure varied. These data are taken from a study of PD-1 blockade in classical Hodgkin lymphoma. CDR3 size: 15 residues. Germline V gives CDR1 SGHNT, CDR2 YYREEE (reference sequence). Trimming left V 0 bases short and J 3 bases short, with 10 bases between. Here immunoSEQ multiplex PCR was the method, and the copy in TCRdb shows in-frame clones only, minus some. The repertoire holds 50,000 or so clones, with 90% as singletons.

The TCR was taken from a human donor with classical Hodgkin lymphoma. Sequencing was performed on peripheral blood mononuclear cells (PBMCs), taken before the fourth cycle of nivolumab. The V call is TRBV5-4, the J call TRBJ2-1, with a weak D call TRBD2 (5 bases). The CDR3 reads CASSLDWTYYNEQFF. DNA for the CDR3: TGTGCCAGCAGCTTGGACTGGACTTACTACAATGAGCAGTTCTTC.